Included here is one T cell receptor (beta chain) sequence, with context. This sample is drawn from a study of T cell responses to AZD1222 COVID-19 vaccine. V lost 2 bases to trimming and J lost 11 bases, with 16 bases between them. CDR3 length: 14 amino acids. Germline V CDR1 and CDR2: SNHLY, FYNNEI. Only in-frame clones appear in the TCRdb table, and some are missing; sequencing was by immunoSEQ multiplex PCR. Among around 99,000 clones listed, approximately 91% were seen once. The chain combines TRBV2 with TRBJ1-5; D might be TRBD1 (6 bases). The clonotype originates from an adult who received the AZD1222 COVID-19 vaccine. The sample in question was peripheral blood, obtained 28 days after the second AZD1222 dose. CDR3 nucleotide sequence: TGTGCCAGCAGTGAATCGTACAGGGTTGGAGCCCAGCATTTT. Amino acid sequence: CASSESYRVGAQHF.